This T cell receptor (beta chain) was retrieved from a study of cytomegalovirus exposure and HLA in healthy donors. Study-wide findings and caveats: Association of a missense DCLRE1C variant with TCR beta V- and J-gene trimming was reported in a later analysis.

Healthy bone marrow donors made up the cohort. Turning to this clone: Its antigen remains unidentified.

Amplification used 60 Vbeta primers and 13 Jbeta primers. Profiling relied on immunoSEQ multiplex PCR, and the TCRdb table lists in-frame clones only, not all of them. The table lists approximately 180,000 clones, approximately 80% of them singletons, with about 1.1% in the top ten. Sequences were obtained from PBMCs. The TCR comes from a woman aged 40 to 50 in good health and CMV-seronegative.

CDR3 protein: CASRGQGHGELFF. CDR3 nucleotide sequence: TGTGCCAGCAGGGGACAGGGCCACGGGGAGCTGTTTTTT. V usage is TRBV6-4 and J usage is TRBJ2-2, with 9 bases matching TRBD1. V shed 6 bases, J shed 7 bases, and the junction held 3 bases outside the gene matches. This CDR3 contains 13 residues. Germline CDR1 reads MRHNA; CDR2 reads SNTAGT.